What follows are 25 T cell receptor beta chains derived from one specimen sequenced in a study of CD8 T cells in ankylosing spondylitis. Study-level findings and limits: A motif in TCR beta, a set of 8 or 9 highly homologous variants, appeared characteristic of ankylosing spondylitis blood.

TCRdb re-analysed the 5' RACE reads in MiXCR, keeping a single row per CDR3 protein. The table shows more than 300,000 distinct CDR3 sequences, with roughly 8% occurring only once. No antigen has been assigned to these receptors. The sample consisted of blood, either unsorted or a sorted T cell fraction (not recorded which). The origin of the receptors is a male donor with ankylosing spondylitis.

The sample holds a few counts of this clonotype. The rearrangement joins TRBV29-1 to TRBJ2-1; 7 nucleotides agree with TRBD2. The CDR3 consists of 15 residues. V shed 5 bases and J 4 bases; nucleotides not matched to a gene: 11. Germline V lookup: CDR1 SQVTM, CDR2 ANQGSEA. The CDR3 DNA reads TGCAGCGTTACCCGGGACTATCTAGATTACAATGAGCAGTTCTTC. It codes for CSVTRDYLDYNEQFF.

Worth noting for this clonotype: This may come from a read error, since a much larger clone is one base off. The chain has TRBV5-1 and TRBJ2-3; tentative D call: TRBD2 (5 bases). CDR3 length: 14 amino acids. CDR1 and CDR2 (germline): SGHRS, YFSETQ. V lost 0 bases, J lost 4 bases, and 9 bases lay in between. The CDR3 sequence is CASSLVGESDTQYF. The CDR3 region has the DNA TGCGCCAGCAGCTTGGTTGGGGAGTCAGATACGCAGTATTTT.

Only a few counts were recorded for this clonotype. The chain joins TRBV5-1 to TRBJ2-5, with D unclear. The germline V and J ends were trimmed by 0 bases and 5 bases, with 11 bases remaining between them. The CDR3 loop spans 14 amino acids. CDR1 and CDR2 (germline): SGHRS, YFSETQ. CDR3 DNA: TGCGCCAGCAGCTTGGCCCTTTCCCGGGAGACCCAGTACTTC. This translates into CASSLALSRETQYF.

This clonotype was counted between two and nine times. The chain uses TRBV20-1 and TRBJ2-5, with TRBD2 matching over 13 bases. This CDR3 has 18 amino acids. The germline gives CDR1 DFQATT, CDR2 SNEGSKA (reference sequence). Trimming cost V 3 bases and J 5 bases; bases outside gene matches: 15. The CDR3 is CSARDPGLAGDWEETQYF. The CDR3 DNA sequence: TGCAGTGCTAGGGACCCCGGACTAGCGGGAGACTGGGAGGAGACCCAGTACTTC.

To note about this clonotype: A much larger clone differs by one base, so this may be a read error. DNA for the CDR3: TGTGCCAGCAGCATAGACGGCTCCTACAATGAGCAGTTCTTC. This encodes CASSIDGSYNEQFF. The chain is built from TRBV9 and TRBJ2-1; D remains unclear. The CDR3 sequence is 14 residues long. Germline-derived CDR1 and CDR2 are SGDLS and YYNGEE. V was clipped by 4 bases and J by 0 bases, with 8 bases between them. The entire variable domain, with the rest obtained from reference TRBV9 and TRBJ2-1, is as follows: DSGVTQTPKHLITATGQRVTLRCSPRSGDLSVYWYQQSLDQGLQFLIQYYNGEERAKGNILERFSAQQFPDLHSELNLSSLELGDSALYFCASSIDGSYNEQFFGPGTRLTVL.

The genes are TRBV7-2 and TRBJ2-3; D gene uncertain. The CDR3 runs 13 residues. The V end lost 1 base, the J end lost 1 base, and 3 bases lay between the germline ends. Germline loops: CDR1 SGHTA, CDR2 FQGNSA. CDR3: CASSLDGTDTQYF. DNA for the CDR3: TGTGCCAGCAGCTTAGACGGCACAGATACGCAGTATTTT. Using reference TRBV7-2 and TRBJ2-3 for the parts outside the CDR3, the full variable domain is GAGVSQSPSNKVTEKGKDVELRCDPISGHTALYWYRQSLGQGLEFLIYFQGNSAPDKSGLPSDRFSAERTGGSVSTLTIQRTQQEDSAVYLCASSLDGTDTQYFGPGTRLTVL.

This clonotype was detected ten times or more. The rearrangement uses TRBV29-1 and TRBJ2-2; perhaps TRBD1 as D (6 bases). Trimming shortened V by 6 bases and J by 6 bases, and 14 bases separated the two germline ends. CDR1 SQVTM and CDR2 ANQGSEA come from the germline V gene. The CDR3 contains 13 residues. The CDR3 region has the DNA TGCAGCGTCCGGGACACCCCCCCCGGGGAGCTGTTTTTT. Amino acids: CSVRDTPPGELFF.

This chain joins TRBV5-1 and TRBJ2-1; unclear D gene. With 4 bases removed from V and 8 bases from J, the gap between germline ends came to 10 bases. The germline gives CDR1 SGHRS, CDR2 YFSETQ. This CDR3 contains 12 residues. CDR3 nucleotide sequence: TGCGCCAGCAGCGAGAACCTCGATGAGCAGTTCTTC. It encodes CASSENLDEQFF.

There are many counts of this clonotype. The chain combines TRBV5-1 with TRBJ1-2, with TRBD1 matching 7 bases. This CDR3 spans 13 amino acids. Germline-derived CDR1 and CDR2 are SGHRS and YFSETQ. The V segment lost 4 bases and the J segment 1 base; nucleotides outside the gene matches: 1. Here the CDR3 reads CASSGTVNYGYTF. CDR3 DNA: TGCGCCAGCAGCGGGACAGTTAACTATGGCTACACCTTC. The full variable domain, in which reference TRBV5-1 and TRBJ1-2 provide the parts outside the CDR3, is KAGVTQTPRYLIKTRGQQVTLSCSPISGHRSVSWYQQTPGQGLQFLFEYFSETQRNKGNFPGRFSGRQFSNSRSEMNVSTLELGDSALYLCASSGTVNYGYTFGSGTRLTVV.

This clonotype turned up a few times. This sequence joins TRBV7-7 and TRBJ2-7; D is perhaps TRBD1 (6 bases). The CDR3 sequence is 16 residues long. The germline V gene encodes CDR1 SSHAT and CDR2 FNYEAQ (reference sequence). V shed 4 bases and J shed 1 base, with 17 bases lying between them. CDR3 coding DNA: TGTGCCAGCAGCTCCGACCCAGGGGCGAAGTCCTACGAGCAGTACTTC. Amino acid sequence: CASSSDPGAKSYEQYF. The whole variable domain, filled in from reference TRBV7-7 and TRBJ2-7, reads GAGVSQSPRYKVTKRGQDVTLRCDPISSHATLYWYQQALGQGPEFLTYFNYEAQPDKSGLPSDRFSAERPEGSISTLTIQRTEQRDSAMYRCASSSDPGAKSYEQYFGPGTRLTVT.

This chain links TRBV7-8 with TRBJ2-1; D not resolved. The germline CDR1 and CDR2 sequences are SGHVS and FQNEAQ. V gave up 2 bases and J gave up 8 bases, with 16 bases separating them. This CDR3 is built from 15 residues. The CDR3 region is CASSLTVNPHDEQFF. The CDR3 DNA sequence: TGTGCCAGCAGCTTAACGGTGAATCCCCACGATGAGCAGTTCTTC.

The rearrangement links TRBV4-1 to TRBJ2-7; D unclear. V was cut by 0 bases and J by 3 bases, with 12 bases left in between. Germline V gene data show CDR1 as MGHRA and CDR2 as YSYEKL. This CDR3 is built from 15 residues. CDR3 DNA sequence: TGCGCCAGCAGCCAAGAAGGCGTCGGCGGCTACGAGCAGTACTTC. This gives the protein CASSQEGVGGYEQYF.

V usage is TRBV7-8 and J usage is TRBJ2-7; no firm D call. CDR1 and CDR2 (germline): SGHVS, FQNEAQ. CDR3 size: 14 residues. With 4 bases removed from V and 0 bases from J, the gap between germline ends came to 10 bases. The CDR3 nucleotides read TGTGCCAGCAGCTCCACAGCGAGCTCCTACGAGCAGTACTTC. The encoded protein is CASSSTASSYEQYF.

V and J are TRBV6-5 and TRBJ2-2; 10 nucleotides agree with TRBD2. This CDR3 has 18 residues. CDR1 is MNHEY and CDR2 is SVGAGI in the germline V gene. V lost 3 bases and J lost 2; bases outside the gene matches: 9. The CDR3 loop reads CASSYWSGRAINTGELFF. CDR3 coding DNA: TGTGCCAGCAGTTATTGGAGCGGGAGGGCCATCAACACCGGGGAGCTGTTTTTT.

The genes are TRBV6-2 or TRBV6-3 and TRBJ2-1, with a tentative D call TRBD2 (5 bases). Germline CDR1 reads MNHEY; CDR2 reads SVGEGT. The CDR3 length is 13 residues. Trimming cost V 5 bases and J 8 bases, with 13 bases left between them. CDR3 nucleotides: TGTGCCAGCAGTCTGAACGGGCGGGATGAGCAGTTCTTC. Translated: CASSLNGRDEQFF.

The table lists this clonotype with a few counts. J is TRBJ1-2 and V is TRBV4-2; 8 bases agree with TRBD1. Germline trimming cut 0 bases from V and 8 bases from J; bases unmatched to any gene: 5. CDR3 length: 14 residues. CDR1 is LGHNA and CDR2 is YNFKEQ in the germline V gene. The CDR3: CASSQEPDRVGYTF. As DNA, the CDR3 is TGTGCCAGCAGCCAAGAGCCGGACAGGGTGGGCTACACCTTC.

There are many counts of this clonotype. The CDR3 sequence is CASSPHSGQDSYEQYF. The DNA for the CDR3 is TGTGCCAGCAGCCCTCACTCCGGGCAAGACTCCTACGAGCAGTACTTC. The chain couples TRBV7-2 to TRBJ2-7, with D unclear. The CDR3 extends over 16 amino acids. Per the germline V gene, CDR1 is SGHTA and CDR2 is FQGNSA. The V end was cut by 5 bases, the J end by 0 bases, with 17 bases between.

The sample holds many counts of this clonotype. This chain connects TRBV20-1 to TRBJ2-2; tentatively, D is TRBD1 (6 bases). Germline V gene data show CDR1 as DFQATT and CDR2 as SNEGSKA (reference sequence). This CDR3 spans 15 amino acids. Trimming cost V 1 base and J 17 bases, with 26 bases left between them. CDR3 coding DNA: TGCAGTGCTAGAGCCCGGGACACAACTACCGGGGAGCGTTTTTTT. Translating gives CSARARDTTTGERFF.

Note on this clonotype: Since no conserved phenylalanine or tryptophan closes the CDR3, a read error is the likely cause. V and J are TRBV5-1 and TRBJ1-4, with 8 bases that match TRBD1. Germline values: CDR1 SGHRS, CDR2 YFSETQ. The CDR3 is 15 amino acids. V gave up 4 bases and J gave up 8 bases; unmatched junction bases: 10. The CDR3, as DNA: TGCGCCAGCAGCCCGGAAAACAGGGGGTACGAAAAACTGTTTCTT. Its translation: CASSPENRGYEKLFL.

This clonotype showed up just a few times. The chain is built from TRBV24-1 and TRBJ2-3; TRBD2 agrees at 9 bases. Losses at the gene ends were 4 bases for V and 1 base for J; bases not matched to a gene: 2. This CDR3 is 15 amino acids long. Germline values: CDR1 KGHDR, CDR2 SFDVKD. The CDR3 nucleotides are TGTGCCACCAGTGACCGGACTAGCGGCACAGATACGCAGTATTTT. This translates into CATSDRTSGTDTQYF.

CDR3: CASSLGALQGVSVEQYF. Written as DNA, the CDR3 is TGTGCCAGCAGCTTAGGGGCCCTTCAGGGGGTGAGTGTCGAGCAGTACTTC. This chain joins TRBV7-9 and TRBJ2-7, with 7 bases fitting TRBD1. The CDR3 totals 17 residues. Germline CDR1 reads SEHNR; CDR2 reads FQNEAQ (reference sequence). Losses at the gene ends were 1 base for V and 6 bases for J; bases not matched to a gene: 15.

The chain couples TRBV20-1 to TRBJ2-3; TRBD1 aligns across 8 bases. Unmatched junction bases numbered 24, after V lost 0 bases and J lost 1 base. CDR3 length: 22 amino acids. Germline V gene lookup returns CDR1 DFQATT and CDR2 SNEGSKA (reference sequence). CDR3 protein: CSARDLKGKEAGGFIGTDTQYF. CDR3 nucleotide sequence: TGCAGTGCTAGAGATCTTAAGGGGAAAGAGGCAGGGGGCTTTATCGGCACAGATACGCAGTATTTT.

The chain recombines TRBV12-3 or TRBV12-4 with TRBJ1-2; the D gene is possibly TRBD1 (5 bases). Between the trimmed V and J ends, which lost 3 bases and 8 bases, there was a span of 10 bases. The CDR3 loop spans 12 amino acids. CDR3 bases: TGTGCCAGCAGTTTCGGGGGATCCGGCTACACCTTC. Its protein product is CASSFGGSGYTF.

In this sample, this clonotype turned up a few times. This chain connects TRBV11-1 to TRBJ2-2, with TRBD1 matching over 8 bases. CDR3 length equals 21 residues. The germline V gene has CDR1 SGHAT and CDR2 FQDESV (reference sequence). Trimming cost V 0 bases and J 4 bases; bases outside gene matches: 19. The CDR3, as DNA: TGTGCCAGCAGCTTAGCTGGACAGGGACCCCCGGGGTCTGGCGGCACCGGGGAGCTGTTTTTT. It encodes CASSLAGQGPPGSGGTGELFF.

The chain is built from TRBV12-3 or TRBV12-4 and TRBJ2-1; D gene unclear. There are 11 residues in the CDR3. Trimming removed 6 bases at V and 6 bases at J, with 6 bases between. CDR3 nucleotide sequence: TGTGCCAGCAGGACCGTCAATGAGCAGTTCTTC. It translates to CASRTVNEQFF.